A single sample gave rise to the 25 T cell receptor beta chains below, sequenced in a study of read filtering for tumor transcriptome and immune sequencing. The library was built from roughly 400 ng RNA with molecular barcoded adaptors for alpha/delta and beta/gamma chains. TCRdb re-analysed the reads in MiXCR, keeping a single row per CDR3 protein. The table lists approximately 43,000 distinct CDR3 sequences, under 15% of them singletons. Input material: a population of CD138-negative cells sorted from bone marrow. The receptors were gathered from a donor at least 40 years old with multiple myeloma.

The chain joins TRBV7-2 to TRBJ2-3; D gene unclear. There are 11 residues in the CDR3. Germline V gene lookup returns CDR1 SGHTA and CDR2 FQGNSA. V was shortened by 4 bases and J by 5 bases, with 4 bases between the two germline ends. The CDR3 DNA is TGTGCCAGCAGCTCCCAAGATACGCAGTATTTT. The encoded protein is CASSSQDTQYF.

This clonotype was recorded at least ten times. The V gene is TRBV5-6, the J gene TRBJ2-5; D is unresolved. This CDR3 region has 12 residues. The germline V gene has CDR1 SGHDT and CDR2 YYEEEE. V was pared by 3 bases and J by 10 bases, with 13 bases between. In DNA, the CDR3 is TGTGCCAGCAGCTCGGTGACGGTTATCCAGTACTTC. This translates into CASSSVTVIQYF.

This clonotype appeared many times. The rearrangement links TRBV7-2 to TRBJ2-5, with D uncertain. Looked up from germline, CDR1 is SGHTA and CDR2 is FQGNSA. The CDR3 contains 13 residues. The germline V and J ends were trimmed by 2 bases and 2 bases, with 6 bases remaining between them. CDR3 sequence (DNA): TGTGCCAGCAGCTTAAATGAGCAAGAGACCCAGTACTTC. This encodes CASSLNEQETQYF.

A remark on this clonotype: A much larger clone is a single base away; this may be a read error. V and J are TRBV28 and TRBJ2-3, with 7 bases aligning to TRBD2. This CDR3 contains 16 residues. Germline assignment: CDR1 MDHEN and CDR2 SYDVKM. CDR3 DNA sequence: TGTGACAGCAGTTCCCCTCCCAGCGGGAAGGGAGATACGCAGTATTTT. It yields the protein CDSSSPPSGKGDTQYF.

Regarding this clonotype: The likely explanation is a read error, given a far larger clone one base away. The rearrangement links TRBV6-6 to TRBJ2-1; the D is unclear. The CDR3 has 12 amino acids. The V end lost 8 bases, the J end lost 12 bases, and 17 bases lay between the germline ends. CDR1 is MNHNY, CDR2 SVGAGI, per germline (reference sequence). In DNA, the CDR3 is TGTGCCAGCGGTGCCCAAGGTAGTCGGCAGTTCTTC. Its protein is CASGAQGSRQFF.

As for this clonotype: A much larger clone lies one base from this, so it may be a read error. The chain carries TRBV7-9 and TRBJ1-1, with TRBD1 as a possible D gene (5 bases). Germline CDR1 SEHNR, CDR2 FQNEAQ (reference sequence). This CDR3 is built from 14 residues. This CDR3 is CASSPEGLYTDAFF. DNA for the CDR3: TGTGCCAGCAGCCCAGAGGGACTATACACTGACGCTTTCTTT.

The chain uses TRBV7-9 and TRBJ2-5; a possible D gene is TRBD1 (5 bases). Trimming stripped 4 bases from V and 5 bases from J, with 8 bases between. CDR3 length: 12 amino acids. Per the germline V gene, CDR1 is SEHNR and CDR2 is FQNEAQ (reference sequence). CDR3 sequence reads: CASSWGTETQYF. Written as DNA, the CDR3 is TGTGCCAGCAGCTGGGGCACGGAGACCCAGTACTTC.

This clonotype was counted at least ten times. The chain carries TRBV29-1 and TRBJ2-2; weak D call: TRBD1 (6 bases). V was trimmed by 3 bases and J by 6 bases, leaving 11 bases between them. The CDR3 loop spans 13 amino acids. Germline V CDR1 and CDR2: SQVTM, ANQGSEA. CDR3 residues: CSVEGARAGELFF. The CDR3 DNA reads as TGCAGCGTTGAGGGGGCGCGCGCCGGGGAGCTGTTTTTT.

CDR3: CASSPNSGSRTGELFF. The CDR3 coding sequence is TGTGCCAGCTCACCCAATAGCGGGAGTCGAACCGGGGAGCTGTTTTTT. The J gene is TRBJ2-2, the V gene TRBV18; 9 bases are a match to TRBD2. Germline loops: CDR1 KGHSH, CDR2 LQKENI. V lost 3 bases and J lost 5; bases outside the gene matches: 7. The CDR3 has 16 amino acids.

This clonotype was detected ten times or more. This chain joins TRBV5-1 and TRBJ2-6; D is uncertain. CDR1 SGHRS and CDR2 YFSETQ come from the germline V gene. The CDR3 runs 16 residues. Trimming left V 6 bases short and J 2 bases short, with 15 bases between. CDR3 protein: CASTLSSGPGANVLTF. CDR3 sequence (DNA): TGCGCCAGCACCTTATCCAGTGGCCCTGGGGCCAACGTCCTGACTTTC. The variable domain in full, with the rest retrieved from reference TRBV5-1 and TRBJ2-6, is KAGVTQTPRYLIKTRGQQVTLSCSPISGHRSVSWYQQTPGQGLQFLFEYFSETQRNKGNFPGRFSGRQFSNSRSEMNVSTLELGDSALYLCASTLSSGPGANVLTFGAGSRLTVL.

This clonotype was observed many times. CDR3 loop: CSVAGGAAYGYTF. CDR3 sequence (DNA): TGCAGCGTTGCAGGGGGGGCCGCCTATGGCTACACCTTC. The chain has TRBV29-1 and TRBJ1-2; 7 nucleotides align to TRBD1. This CDR3 has 13 amino acids. V lost 4 bases to trimming and J lost 4 bases; unmatched junction nucleotides: 6. CDR1 and CDR2 from the germline V gene are SQVTM and ANQGSEA.

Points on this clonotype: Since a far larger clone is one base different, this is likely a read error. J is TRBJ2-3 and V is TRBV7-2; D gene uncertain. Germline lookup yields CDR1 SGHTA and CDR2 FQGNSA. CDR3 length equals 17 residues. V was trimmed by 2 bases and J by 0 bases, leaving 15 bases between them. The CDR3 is CASSLYAAATSTDTQYF. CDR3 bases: TGTGCCAGCAGCTTATATGCTGCGGCAACTAGCACAGATACGCAGTATTTT.

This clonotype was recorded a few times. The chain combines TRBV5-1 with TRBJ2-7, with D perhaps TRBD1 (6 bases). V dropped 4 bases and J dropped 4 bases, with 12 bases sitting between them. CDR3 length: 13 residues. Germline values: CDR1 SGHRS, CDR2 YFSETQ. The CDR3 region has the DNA TGCGCCAGCAGCGGCCAGGGGTTTTACGAGCAGTACTTC. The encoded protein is CASSGQGFYEQYF.

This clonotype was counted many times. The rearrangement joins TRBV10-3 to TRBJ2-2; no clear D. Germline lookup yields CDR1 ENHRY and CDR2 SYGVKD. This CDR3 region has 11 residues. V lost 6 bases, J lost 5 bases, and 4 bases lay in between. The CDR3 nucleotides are TGTGCCATCAGCCAAACCGGGGAGCTGTTTTTT. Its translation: CAISQTGELFF.

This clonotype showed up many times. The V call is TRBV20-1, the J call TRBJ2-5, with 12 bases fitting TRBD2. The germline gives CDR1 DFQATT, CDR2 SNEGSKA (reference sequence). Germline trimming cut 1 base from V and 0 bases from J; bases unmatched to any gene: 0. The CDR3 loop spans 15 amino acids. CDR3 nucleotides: TGCAGTGCTAGAGGGACTAGCGGGAACCAAGAGACCCAGTACTTC. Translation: CSARGTSGNQETQYF.

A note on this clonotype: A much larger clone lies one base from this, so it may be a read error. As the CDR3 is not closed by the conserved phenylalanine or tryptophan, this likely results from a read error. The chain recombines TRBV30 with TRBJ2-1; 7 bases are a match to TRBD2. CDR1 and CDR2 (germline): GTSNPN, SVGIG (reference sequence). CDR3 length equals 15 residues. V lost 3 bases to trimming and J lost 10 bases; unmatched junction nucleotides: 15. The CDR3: CAWRSQAGPRPEQFS. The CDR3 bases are TGTGCCTGGAGATCTCAAGCGGGACCACGGCCCGAGCAGTTCTCC.

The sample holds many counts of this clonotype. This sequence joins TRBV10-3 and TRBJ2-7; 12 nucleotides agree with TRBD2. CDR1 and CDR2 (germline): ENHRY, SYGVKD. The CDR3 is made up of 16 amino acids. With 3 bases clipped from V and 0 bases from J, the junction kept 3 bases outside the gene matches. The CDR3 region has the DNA TGTGCCATCAGTGACCTGACTAGCGGGGGCTCCTACGAGCAGTACTTC. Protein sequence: CAISDLTSGGSYEQYF.

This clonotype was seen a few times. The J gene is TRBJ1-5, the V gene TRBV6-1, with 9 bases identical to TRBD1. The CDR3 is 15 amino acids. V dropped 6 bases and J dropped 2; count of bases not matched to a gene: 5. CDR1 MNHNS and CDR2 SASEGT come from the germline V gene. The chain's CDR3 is CASRTDRGGNQPQHF. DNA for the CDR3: TGTGCCAGCAGAACGGACAGGGGAGGCAATCAGCCCCAGCATTTT.

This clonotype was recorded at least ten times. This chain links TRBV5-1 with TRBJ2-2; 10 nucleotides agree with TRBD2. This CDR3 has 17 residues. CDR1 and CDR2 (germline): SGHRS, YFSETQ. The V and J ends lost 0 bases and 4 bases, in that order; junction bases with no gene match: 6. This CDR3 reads CASSLELASGSTGELFF. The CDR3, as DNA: TGCGCCAGCAGCTTGGAATTGGCTAGCGGGAGCACCGGGGAGCTGTTTTTT.

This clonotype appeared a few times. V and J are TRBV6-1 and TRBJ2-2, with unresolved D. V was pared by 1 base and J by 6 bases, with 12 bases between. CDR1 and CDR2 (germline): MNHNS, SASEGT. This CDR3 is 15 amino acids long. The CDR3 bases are TGTGCCAGCAGTGAAGTAACCAGGACGGCCGGGGAGCTGTTTTTT. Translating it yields CASSEVTRTAGELFF.

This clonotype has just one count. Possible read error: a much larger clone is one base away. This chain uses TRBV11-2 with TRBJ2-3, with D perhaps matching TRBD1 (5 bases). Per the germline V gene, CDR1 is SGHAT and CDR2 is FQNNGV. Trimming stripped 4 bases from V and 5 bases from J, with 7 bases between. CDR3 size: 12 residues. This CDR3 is CASSSDKDTQYF. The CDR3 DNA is TGTGCCAGCAGCTCGGACAAAGATACGCAGTATTTT.

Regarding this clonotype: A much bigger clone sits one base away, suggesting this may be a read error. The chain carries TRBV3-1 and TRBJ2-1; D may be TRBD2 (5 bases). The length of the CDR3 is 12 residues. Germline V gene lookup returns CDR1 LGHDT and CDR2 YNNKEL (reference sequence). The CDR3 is CVSSLTSSEQFF. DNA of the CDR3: TGTGTCAGCAGTCTAACTAGTTCTGAGCAGTTCTTC.

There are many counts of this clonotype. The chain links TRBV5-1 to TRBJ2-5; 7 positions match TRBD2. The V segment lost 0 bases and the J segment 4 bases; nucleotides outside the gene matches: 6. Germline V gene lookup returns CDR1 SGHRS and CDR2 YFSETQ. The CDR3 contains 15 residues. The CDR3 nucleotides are TGCGCCAGCAGCTTGGAAGGTCGCGGGGGAGAGACCCAGTACTTC. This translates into CASSLEGRGGETQYF.

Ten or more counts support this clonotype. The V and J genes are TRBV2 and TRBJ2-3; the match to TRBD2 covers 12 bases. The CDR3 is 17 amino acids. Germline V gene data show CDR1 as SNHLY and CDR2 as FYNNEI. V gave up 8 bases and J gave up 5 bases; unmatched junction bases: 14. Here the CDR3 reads CASQYESLAGGGDTQYF. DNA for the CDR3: TGTGCCAGCCAATACGAATCACTAGCGGGAGGTGGAGATACGCAGTATTTT.

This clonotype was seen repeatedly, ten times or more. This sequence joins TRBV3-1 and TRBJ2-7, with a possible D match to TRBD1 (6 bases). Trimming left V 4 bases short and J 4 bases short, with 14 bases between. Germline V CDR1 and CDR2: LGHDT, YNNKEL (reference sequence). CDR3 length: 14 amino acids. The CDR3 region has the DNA TGTGCCAGCAGCCCCCCGGACAGCCTTTACGAGCAGTACTTC. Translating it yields CASSPPDSLYEQYF.